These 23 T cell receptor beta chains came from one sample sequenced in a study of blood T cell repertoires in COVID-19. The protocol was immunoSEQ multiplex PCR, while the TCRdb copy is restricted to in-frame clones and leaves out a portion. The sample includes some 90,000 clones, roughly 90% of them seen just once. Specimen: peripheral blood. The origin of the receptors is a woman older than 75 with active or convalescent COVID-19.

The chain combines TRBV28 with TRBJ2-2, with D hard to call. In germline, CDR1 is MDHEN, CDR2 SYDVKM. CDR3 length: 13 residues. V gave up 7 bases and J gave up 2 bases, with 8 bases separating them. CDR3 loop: CASKPSNTGELFF. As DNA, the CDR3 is TGTGCCAGCAAGCCGTCCAACACCGGGGAGCTGTTTTTT.

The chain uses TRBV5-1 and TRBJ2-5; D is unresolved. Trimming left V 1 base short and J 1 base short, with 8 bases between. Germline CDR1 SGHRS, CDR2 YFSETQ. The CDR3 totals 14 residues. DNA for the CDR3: TGCGCCAGCAGCTTGATGCGGCTCCAAGAGACCCAGTACTTC. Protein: CASSLMRLQETQYF.

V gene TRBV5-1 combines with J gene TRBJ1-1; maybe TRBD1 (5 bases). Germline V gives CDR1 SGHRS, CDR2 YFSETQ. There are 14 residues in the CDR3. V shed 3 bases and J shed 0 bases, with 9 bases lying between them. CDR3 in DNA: TGCGCCAGCAGCTCCGACAGAATGAACACTGAAGCTTTCTTT. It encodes CASSSDRMNTEAFF.

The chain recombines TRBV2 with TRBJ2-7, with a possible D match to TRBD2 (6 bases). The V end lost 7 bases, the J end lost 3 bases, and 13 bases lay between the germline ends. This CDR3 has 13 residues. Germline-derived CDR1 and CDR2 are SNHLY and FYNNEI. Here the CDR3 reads CASKWASDYEQYF. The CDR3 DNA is TGTGCCAGCAAGTGGGCTAGCGACTACGAGCAGTACTTC.

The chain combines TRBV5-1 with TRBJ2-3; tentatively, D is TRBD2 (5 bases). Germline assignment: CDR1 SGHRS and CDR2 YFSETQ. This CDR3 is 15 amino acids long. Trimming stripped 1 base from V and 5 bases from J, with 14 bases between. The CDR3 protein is CASSLSGPVGDTQYF. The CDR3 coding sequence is TGCGCCAGCAGCTTGAGCGGACCTGTGGGAGATACGCAGTATTTT.

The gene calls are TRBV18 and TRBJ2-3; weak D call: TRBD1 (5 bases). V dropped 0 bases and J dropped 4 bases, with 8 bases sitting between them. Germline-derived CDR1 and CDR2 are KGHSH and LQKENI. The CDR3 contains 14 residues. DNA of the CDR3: TGTGCCAGCTCACCACCAGGGGTCCCAGATACGCAGTATTTT. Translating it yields CASSPPGVPDTQYF.

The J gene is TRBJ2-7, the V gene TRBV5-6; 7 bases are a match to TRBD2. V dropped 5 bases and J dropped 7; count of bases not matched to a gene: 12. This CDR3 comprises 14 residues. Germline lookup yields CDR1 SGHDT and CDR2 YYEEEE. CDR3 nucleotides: TGTGCCAGCAGTTGGCGGGAGCCCTCGGGGGAGCAGTACTTC. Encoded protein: CASSWREPSGEQYF.

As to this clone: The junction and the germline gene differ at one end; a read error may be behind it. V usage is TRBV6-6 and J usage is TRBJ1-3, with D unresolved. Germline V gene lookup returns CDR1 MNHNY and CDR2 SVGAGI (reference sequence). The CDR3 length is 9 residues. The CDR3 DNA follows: TGTGCCAGCAGTCCCCCCCTAACTTTT. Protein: CASSPPLTF.

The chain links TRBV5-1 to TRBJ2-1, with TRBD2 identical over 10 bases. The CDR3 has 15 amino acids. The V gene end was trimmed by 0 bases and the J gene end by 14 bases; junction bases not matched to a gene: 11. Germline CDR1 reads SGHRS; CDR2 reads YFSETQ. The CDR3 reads CASSLEGTSAQAEFF. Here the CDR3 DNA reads TGCGCCAGCAGCTTGGAGGGGACTAGCGCTCAGGCGGAGTTCTTC.

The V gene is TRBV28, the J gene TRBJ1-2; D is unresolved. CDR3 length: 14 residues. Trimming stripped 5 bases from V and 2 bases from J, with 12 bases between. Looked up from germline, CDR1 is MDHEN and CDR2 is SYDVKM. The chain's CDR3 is CASSTGNANYGYTF. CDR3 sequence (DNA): TGTGCCAGCAGTACGGGGAACGCGAACTATGGCTACACCTTC.

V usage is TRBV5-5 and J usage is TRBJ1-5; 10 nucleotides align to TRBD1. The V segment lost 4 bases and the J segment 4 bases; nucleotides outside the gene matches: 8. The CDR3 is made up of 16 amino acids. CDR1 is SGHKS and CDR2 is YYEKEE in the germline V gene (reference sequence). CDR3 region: CASSVGQGGPNQPQHF. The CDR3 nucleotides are TGTGCCAGCAGCGTCGGACAGGGGGGACCTAATCAGCCCCAGCATTTT.

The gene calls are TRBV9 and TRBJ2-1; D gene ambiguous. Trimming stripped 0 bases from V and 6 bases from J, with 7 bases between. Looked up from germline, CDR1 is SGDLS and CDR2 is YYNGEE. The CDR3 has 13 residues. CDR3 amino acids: CASSVGLINEQFF. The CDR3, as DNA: TGTGCCAGCAGCGTAGGTCTAATCAATGAGCAGTTCTTC.

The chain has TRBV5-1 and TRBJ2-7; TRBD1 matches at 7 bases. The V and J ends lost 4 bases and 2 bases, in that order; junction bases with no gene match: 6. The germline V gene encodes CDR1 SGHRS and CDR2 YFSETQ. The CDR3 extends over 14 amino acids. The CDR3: CASSPWDRTYEQYF. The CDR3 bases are TGCGCCAGCAGCCCCTGGGACAGAACCTACGAGCAGTACTTC.

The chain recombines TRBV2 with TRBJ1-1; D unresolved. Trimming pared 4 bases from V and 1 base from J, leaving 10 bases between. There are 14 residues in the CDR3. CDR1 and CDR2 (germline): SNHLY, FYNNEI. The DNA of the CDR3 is TGTGCCAGCAGTGGGAGGCAGCCGAACACTGAAGCTTTCTTT. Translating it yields CASSGRQPNTEAFF.

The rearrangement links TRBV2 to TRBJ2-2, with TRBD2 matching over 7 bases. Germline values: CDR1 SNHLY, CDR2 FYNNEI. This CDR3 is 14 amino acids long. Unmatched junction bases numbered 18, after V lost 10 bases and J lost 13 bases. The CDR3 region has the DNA TGTGCCATCCTCCCCCGGGCGGGACTACGTTCGCTGTTTTTT. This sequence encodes CAILPRAGLRSLFF.

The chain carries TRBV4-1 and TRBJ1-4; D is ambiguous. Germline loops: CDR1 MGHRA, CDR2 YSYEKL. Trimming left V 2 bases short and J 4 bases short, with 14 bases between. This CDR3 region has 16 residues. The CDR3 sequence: CASSQSQLSGNEKLFF. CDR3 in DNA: TGCGCCAGCAGCCAATCACAGTTGTCTGGTAATGAAAAACTGTTTTTT.

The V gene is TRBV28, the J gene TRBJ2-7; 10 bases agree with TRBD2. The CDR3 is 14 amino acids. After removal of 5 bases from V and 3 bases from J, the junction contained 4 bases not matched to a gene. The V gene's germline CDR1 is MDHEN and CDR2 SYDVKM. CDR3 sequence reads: CASSPLAGGYEQYF. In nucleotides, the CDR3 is TGTGCCAGCAGTCCTTTAGCGGGAGGCTACGAGCAGTACTTC.

The CDR3: CASSPGQGKNQPQHF. The CDR3 nucleotides read TGTGCCAGCAGCCCGGGACAGGGAAAAAATCAGCCCCAGCATTTT. The chain couples TRBV7-2 to TRBJ1-5, with 9 bases identical to TRBD1. CDR1 and CDR2 from the germline V gene are SGHTA and FQGNSA. J gave up 4 bases and V 5 bases, and 6 bases lay outside the gene matches. The CDR3 has 15 amino acids.

CDR3: CASSPESSGRNEQFF. Here the CDR3 DNA reads TGTGCCAGCAGCCCAGAGTCTAGCGGGCGCAATGAGCAGTTCTTC. V and J are TRBV7-3 and TRBJ2-1; 8 bases line up with TRBD2. V shed 5 bases and J 6 bases; nucleotides not matched to a gene: 9. The CDR3 is 15 residues long. Germline CDR1 is SGHTA and CDR2 is FQGTGA.

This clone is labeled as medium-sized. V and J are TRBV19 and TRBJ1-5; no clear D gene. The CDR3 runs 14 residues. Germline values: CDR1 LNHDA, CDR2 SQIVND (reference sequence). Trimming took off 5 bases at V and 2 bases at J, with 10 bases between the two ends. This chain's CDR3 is CASSFTTGNQPQHF. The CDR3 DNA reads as TGTGCCAGTAGTTTCACCACGGGCAATCAGCCCCAGCATTTT.

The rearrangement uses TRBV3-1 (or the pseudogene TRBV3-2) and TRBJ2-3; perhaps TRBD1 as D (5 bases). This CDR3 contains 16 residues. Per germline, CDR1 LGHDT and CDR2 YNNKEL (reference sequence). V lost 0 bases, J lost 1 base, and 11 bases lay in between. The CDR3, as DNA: TGTGCCAGCAGCCAAGATAAGGGGTCGGGCACAGATACGCAGTATTTT. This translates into CASSQDKGSGTDTQYF.

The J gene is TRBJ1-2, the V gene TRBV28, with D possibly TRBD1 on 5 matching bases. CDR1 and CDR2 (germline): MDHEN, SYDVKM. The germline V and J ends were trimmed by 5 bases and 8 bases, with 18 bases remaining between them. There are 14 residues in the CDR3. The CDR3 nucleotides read TGTGCCAGCAGTCTGAGGGCCGTGGGGGGAGGCTACACCTTC. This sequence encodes CASSLRAVGGGYTF.

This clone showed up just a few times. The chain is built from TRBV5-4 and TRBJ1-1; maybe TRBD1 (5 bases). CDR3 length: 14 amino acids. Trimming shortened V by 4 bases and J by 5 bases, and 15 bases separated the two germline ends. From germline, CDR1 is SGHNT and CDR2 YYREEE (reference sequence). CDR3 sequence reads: CASSATYRGTEAFF. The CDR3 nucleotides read TGTGCCAGCAGCGCAACCTACCGGGGGACTGAAGCTTTCTTT.